The sequence of this T cell receptor beta chain was determined in a study of blood T cell repertoires in COVID-19. For the study at large: Samples taken during acute and convalescent COVID-19 were collected in the United States, Italy and Spain. Sample material is recorded as cDNA or gDNA derived from T cells, B-cell-depleted T cells, or PBMCs.

In the authors' workflow: Cell counts per sample came from amplifying reference gene primers. TCRdb's copy holds only in-frame clones and misses some; the assay was immunoSEQ multiplex PCR. V, J and clone size are those of that table, while D and trimming were read from the DNA. This sample has around 51,000 clones, with 86% found just once. Sequencing used peripheral blood. The receptor comes from a man at least 80 years old with active COVID-19.

CDR3 in amino acids: CASSPGLAGSNEQFF. The CDR3, as DNA: TGTGCCAGCAGCCCAGGACTAGCGGGATCGAATGAGCAGTTCTTC. The chain combines TRBV7-3 with TRBJ2-1, with TRBD2 matching over 12 bases. CDR1 is SGHTA, CDR2 FQGTGA, per germline. With V trimmed by 5 bases and J by 7 bases, 6 bases remained unmatched. The CDR3 extends over 15 amino acids.